This T cell receptor (beta chain) was sequenced during a study of identical twins (dated by TCRdb to the mid-2010s). Notes on the research overall: TCR alpha and beta repertoires from monozygotic twins, unrelated adults of various ages and cord blood were deep-sequenced to test whether fetal clonotypes persist. Replicate twin experiments were performed at different times using different library preparation protocols to rule out contamination.

Trimming costs V 5 bases and J 2 bases, and their ends lie 16 bases apart. Taken from cysteine to phenylalanine, the CDR3 has 16 residues. Here the CDR3 DNA is all that survives: 48 bases in frame from base 1. As encoded in the germline V gene, CDR1 is SGHRS while CDR2 is YFSETQ. Every donor in the study was a healthy Caucasian. Three unrelated non-twin adults were also sequenced: a male aged 18 to 30, a male aged 50 to 60 and a female aged 50 to 60. Miltenyi CD45RO+ enrichment and human naive T-cell isolation kits were used to isolate memory (CD45RO+) and naive T cells from PBMC. This clonotype was seen at least ten times. Its antigen is unknown. No base quality values were provided; no much bigger clone lies one nucleotide off. Libraries were made using 5' RACE. The reads were generated on an Illumina HiSeq 2000. Template switching added a universal primer binding site, and the final cDNA carried a unique molecular identifier that allowed TCR cDNA molecules to be counted accurately. Specific primers in the conserved constant-segment region were used to synthesize first-strand cDNA for TCR alpha and beta chains. To control for contamination, each cDNA library was double barcoded with a SMART-Mk sample barcode plus Illumina barcodes. TruSeq adapter sequences, together with Illumina sample barcodes, were added in two successive PCR steps. Sequencing of the TCR alpha and beta cDNA libraries was done on the Illumina HiSeq platform using custom primers. The original pipeline was this. Unique molecular identifiers were extracted from raw reads with MiGEC, and CDR3 positions were determined with MiXCR. Recombination models were inferred per individual with the repgenHMM and IGoR tools using an EM algorithm. Shared clonotype analysis was performed with the tcR package in R, normalizing sharing by the product of cloneset sizes. To study raw recombination free of thymic and clonal selection effects, out-of-frame nonproductive sequences were analyzed. TCRdb applied fastp at Q25 and MiXCR to the public reads, then kept only in-frame beta chains. Each entry is one CDR3 protein sequence, shown with its most common DNA and genes. None of the V and J calls come from the authors' own analysis; TCRdb made them. Within this sample are 400,000 or so distinct CDR3 sequences, with approximately 8.7% of them counted one time only. The biggest ten clones account for about 8.1% of the sample.

The full study reports these points: In monozygotic twins, recombination models systematically underestimated out-of-frame TCR alpha sharing, but the models matched the sharing seen between unrelated individuals. The excess sharing between twins in beta out-of-frame sequences was weaker because fewer shared sequences reduced the signal-to-noise ratio. Abundant cord blood beta clonotypes carried fewer insertions; young adult naive repertoires showed a weaker similar trend, while memory repertoires showed none. Conclusions relied on cross-sectional statistical analysis, since the same donors could not be followed over many years. Compared with coincidental sharing between unrelated individuals, out-of-frame TCR alpha sequences shared between twins had an excess of sequences with low generation probability. Invariant T cells such as MAIT and iNKT could partly confound zero-insertion analyses, though diverse VJ usage argued against this for most clonotypes.

The sequenced sample consisted of naive T cells sorted from blood. The sample's cell subset or site label, in plain terms: cells isolated with a human naive T-cell isolation kit. The chain links TRBV5-1 with TRBJ2-2; the D gene is perhaps TRBD2, from 5 matching bases. The clonotype was recovered from a woman aged 50 to 65 in good health. The CDR3 region: CASSLWARTNTGELFF. The DNA sequence is as follows: TGCGCCAGCAGTCTGTGGGCACGGACTAACACCGGGGAGCTGTTTTTT.